This TCR beta chain appears in the sequencing data of a study of T cells in Graves' hyperthyroidism and ophthalmopathy. Amplified regions were TCR beta CDR3 sequences from RNA transcripts. Carried out on the TCR CDR3, a first-round RT-PCR used the HTBI primer set. Using its own MiXCR run on the multiplex PCR reads, TCRdb lists one record per CDR3 protein. The table includes roughly 98,000 distinct CDR3 sequences, about 40% detected once. This clonotype has ten or more counts. Germline values: CDR1 SNHLY, CDR2 FYNNEI. V was shortened by 6 bases and J by 4 bases, with 5 bases between the two germline ends. The CDR3 runs 11 residues.

This chain connects TRBV2 to TRBJ2-3; no firm D call. This clonotype was sampled from a woman in her 30s with Graves' hyperthyroidism. The source material was peripheral blood or thyroid tissue (not recorded which). Here the CDR3 reads CASSLADTQYF. CDR3 in DNA: TGTGCCAGCAGCCTGGCAGATACGCAGTATTTT.